This T cell receptor (beta chain) was profiled in a study of shared clonotypes between healthy human individuals. Concerning this clone: The same CDR3 arises from other DNA sequences in this sample as well.

The germline V gene encodes CDR1 SGHRS and CDR2 YFSETQ. The V and J ends lost 4 bases and 0 bases respectively, with 12 bases between them. The CDR3 length is 15 residues. A deep-level run was used for the assay. Each cell subset's genomic DNA was divided evenly among several immunoSEQ plates. Repertoires were generated with immunoSEQ multiplex PCR, while TCRdb's copy carries only in-frame clones and drops some. The data contain some 480,000 clones, about 80% of them seen just once; the ten biggest clones take up 10% to 15%. Specimen: PBMCs. This sequence originates from a woman aged 40 to 50 in good health. Some clones in this sample may be carry-over from other donors' samples. This chain connects TRBV5-1 to TRBJ2-3, with D perhaps matching TRBD1 or TRBD2 (5 bases each). In DNA, the CDR3 is TGCGCCAGCAGCGCCGGGACCGCAAGCACAGATACGCAGTATTTT. It is translated as CASSAGTASTDTQYF. The entire variable domain, with the rest obtained from reference TRBV5-1 and TRBJ2-3, is as follows: KAGVTQTPRYLIKTRGQQVTLSCSPISGHRSVSWYQQTPGQGLQFLFEYFSETQRNKGNFPGRFSGRQFSNSRSEMNVSTLELGDSALYLCASSAGTASTDTQYFGPGTRLTVL.